These 22 T cell receptor beta chains share one sample of origin, sequenced in a study of blood T cell repertoires in COVID-19. Profiled with immunoSEQ multiplex PCR; TCRdb holds only in-frame clones, not every one. The table includes over 45,000 clones, roughly nine tenths detected once. The sequenced sample was peripheral blood. The receptors come from a woman of 80 years or more with acute or convalescent COVID-19.

The chain recombines TRBV2 with TRBJ1-2, with TRBD1 matching over 10 bases. V dropped 8 bases and J dropped 8; count of bases not matched to a gene: 2. The germline V gene encodes CDR1 SNHLY and CDR2 FYNNEI. The CDR3 extends over 11 amino acids. The CDR3 region has the DNA TGTGCCAGCCGACAGGGGGCAGGCTACACCTTC. Protein sequence: CASRQGAGYTF.

This sequence joins TRBV27 and TRBJ1-6; 9 bases agree with TRBD1. The CDR3 is 15 residues long. V was pared by 6 bases and J by 7 bases, with 7 bases of the junction left unmatched. The germline V gene has CDR1 MNHEY and CDR2 SMNVEV (reference sequence). CDR3 region: CASRSQGAINSPLHF. The CDR3 nucleotides read TGTGCCAGCAGATCACAGGGGGCTATCAATTCACCCCTCCACTTT.

The V gene is TRBV19, the J gene TRBJ2-3; 10 bases map to TRBD1. The CDR3 is 16 amino acids. J lost 5 bases, V lost 0 bases, and 5 bases had no gene match. CDR1 and CDR2 from the germline V gene are LNHDA and SQIVND (reference sequence). In DNA form, the CDR3 reads TGTGCCAGTAGTATAGAAGGACAGGGGGGGATAGATACGCAGTATTTT. Its translation is CASSIEGQGGIDTQYF.

V and J are TRBV28 and TRBJ1-2; D possibly corresponds to TRBD1 (6 bases). Germline assignment: CDR1 MDHEN and CDR2 SYDVKM. This CDR3 contains 12 residues. Trimming pared 7 bases from V and 4 bases from J, leaving 10 bases between. The DNA of the CDR3 is TGTGCCAGCAACAGGGAGCCCTATGGCTACACCTTC. As protein: CASNREPYGYTF.

This sequence joins TRBV4-2 and TRBJ2-1, with a possible D match to TRBD1 (6 bases). V was cut by 0 bases and J by 1 base, with 10 bases left in between. Per the germline V gene, CDR1 is LGHNA and CDR2 is YNFKEQ. This CDR3 comprises 16 residues. The CDR3 loop is CASSQDRGRSYNEQFF. In nucleotides, the CDR3 is TGTGCCAGCAGCCAAGACAGGGGACGGTCCTACAATGAGCAGTTCTTC.

This chain uses TRBV5-1 with TRBJ2-5; D is uncertain. Germline V gene data show CDR1 as SGHRS and CDR2 as YFSETQ. Trimming took off 0 bases at V and 5 bases at J, with 11 bases between the two ends. The CDR3 totals 14 residues. The CDR3 coding sequence is TGCGCCAGCAGCTTGGGGAACTATAAGGAGACCCAGTACTTC. Its translation: CASSLGNYKETQYF.

The chain employs TRBV9 and TRBJ2-3; 7 bases match TRBD1. This CDR3 is 16 amino acids long. After removal of 0 bases from V and 3 bases from J, the junction contained 7 bases not matched to a gene. CDR1 is SGDLS, CDR2 YYNGEE, per germline. The DNA for the CDR3 is TGTGCCAGCAGCGTAGGAACAGGGGTGAATACAGATACGCAGTATTTT. This encodes CASSVGTGVNTDTQYF.

V is TRBV28 and J is TRBJ2-7; the match to TRBD1 covers 7 bases. The CDR3 runs to 12 residues. CDR1 is MDHEN and CDR2 is SYDVKM in the germline V gene. V lost 10 bases and J lost 2; bases outside the gene matches: 5. The CDR3 region is CANRQGAYEQYV. The CDR3 nucleotides read TGTGCCAACAGACAGGGAGCCTACGAGCAGTACGTC.

In its sample, this clone was seen once. The genes are TRBV5-1 and TRBJ2-2, with 10 bases matching TRBD1. The germline V gene encodes CDR1 SGHRS and CDR2 YFSETQ. This CDR3 contains 18 residues. Germline trimming cut 4 bases from V and 0 bases from J; bases unmatched to any gene: 9. CDR3 nucleotide sequence: TGCGCCAGCAGCCGACAGGGGGCAAGTGATTCGAACACCGGGGAGCTGTTTTTT. It codes for CASSRQGASDSNTGELFF.

This clone was detected only once. The chain uses TRBV5-6 and TRBJ2-7; D is ambiguous. Trimming shortened V by 0 bases and J by 7 bases, and 8 bases separated the two germline ends. The CDR3 covers 12 residues. CDR1 is SGHDT and CDR2 is YYEEEE in the germline V gene. The DNA of the CDR3 is TGTGCCAGCAGCTTGGGGCAGGAAGAGCAGTACGTC. This sequence encodes CASSLGQEEQYV.

This clone was seen once. The chain couples TRBV19 to TRBJ2-3; 9 nucleotides line up with TRBD1. Germline CDR1 reads LNHDA; CDR2 reads SQIVND (reference sequence). The trim removed 6 bases at V and 4 bases at J, leaving 5 bases unmatched. The CDR3 length is 14 residues. The CDR3 protein is CASRGTGIADTQYF. The CDR3 coding sequence is TGTGCCAGTAGAGGGACAGGGATCGCAGATACGCAGTATTTT.

This chain links TRBV7-6 with TRBJ2-5; D is unclear. V was pared by 5 bases and J by 3 bases, with 13 bases between. CDR1 is SGHVS, CDR2 FNYEAQ, per germline. The CDR3 has 14 amino acids. The CDR3 sequence is CASSPNSGKETQYF. The CDR3 region has the DNA TGTGCCAGCAGCCCCAATTCAGGAAAAGAGACCCAGTACTTC.

The chain links TRBV18 to TRBJ2-7, with 10 bases fitting TRBD2. With 3 bases clipped from V and 5 bases from J, the junction kept 4 bases outside the gene matches. This CDR3 has 14 amino acids. Germline loops: CDR1 KGHSH, CDR2 LQKENI. CDR3 loop: CASSPALAGDEQYV. As DNA, the CDR3 is TGTGCCAGCTCACCGGCGCTAGCGGGGGACGAGCAGTACGTC.

The chain's CDR3 is CATSDRGRNTEAFF. The DNA for the CDR3 is TGTGCCACAAGCGACAGGGGGCGGAACACTGAAGCTTTCTTT. V and J are TRBV19 and TRBJ1-1; 10 bases line up with TRBD1. Trimming cost V 10 bases and J 1 base; bases outside gene matches: 6. The CDR3 totals 14 residues. CDR1 is LNHDA and CDR2 is SQIVND in the germline V gene (reference sequence).

The chain joins TRBV27 to TRBJ2-7; TRBD1 aligns across 8 bases. The ends lost 5 bases at V and 2 bases at J; junction bases unmatched: 5. The CDR3 runs to 14 residues. Germline CDR1 reads MNHEY; CDR2 reads SMNVEV (reference sequence). The CDR3, as DNA: TGTGCCAGCAGTCCGAGGACAGGGACCTACGAGCAGTACTTC. It is translated as CASSPRTGTYEQYF.

The rearrangement links TRBV27 to TRBJ1-2, with 8 bases identical to TRBD1. The CDR3 loop spans 13 amino acids. After removal of 6 bases from V and 7 bases from J, the junction contained 7 bases not matched to a gene. CDR1 and CDR2 (germline): MNHEY, SMNVEV (reference sequence). The CDR3 region is CASSVQGAGGYTF. CDR3 sequence (DNA): TGTGCCAGCAGCGTGCAGGGGGCGGGTGGCTACACCTTC.

The genes are TRBV6-5 and TRBJ1-2; 7 nucleotides align to TRBD1. Trimming removed 6 bases from V and 5 bases from J; junction bases left unmatched: 12. The germline V gene encodes CDR1 MNHEY and CDR2 SVGAGI. The CDR3 extends over 15 amino acids. The CDR3: CASRPLGQGGYGYTF. As DNA, the CDR3 is TGTGCCAGCAGGCCCCTTGGGCAGGGGGGTTATGGCTACACCTTC.

The chain recombines TRBV24-1 with TRBJ2-1; 8 bases align to TRBD2. The V gene's germline CDR1 is KGHDR and CDR2 SFDVKD. The CDR3 has 19 amino acids. Trimming at V came to 4 bases and at J to 1 base, leaving 14 bases not matched to a gene. CDR3 in DNA: TGTGCCACCAGTGACGTGGTTCCACCAAAGCGGGGGTCCTACAATGAGCAGTTCTTC. It codes for CATSDVVPPKRGSYNEQFF.

The chain joins TRBV5-1 to TRBJ2-2, with a possible D match to TRBD1 (6 bases). The V end was cut by 1 base, the J end by 2 bases, with 18 bases between. Germline V gives CDR1 SGHRS, CDR2 YFSETQ. The length of the CDR3 is 18 residues. The CDR3 protein is CASSLMFSGGGNTGELFF. The CDR3 coding sequence is TGCGCCAGCAGCTTGATGTTCTCCGGTGGGGGCAACACCGGGGAGCTGTTTTTT.

V is TRBV12-3 or TRBV12-4 and J is TRBJ1-4; the match to TRBD1 covers 10 bases. The CDR3 covers 13 residues. The V and J ends lost 8 bases and 7 bases, in that order; junction bases with no gene match: 4. CDR3 sequence (DNA): TGTGCCAGCCGGGGACAGGGGAGTGAAAAACTGTTTTTT. Encoded protein: CASRGQGSEKLFF.

The rearrangement joins TRBV5-5 to TRBJ2-3; 16 nucleotides match TRBD2. The CDR3 is 17 residues long. Germline-derived CDR1 and CDR2 are SGHKS and YYEKEE (reference sequence). Trimming cost V 4 bases and J 4 bases; bases outside gene matches: 6. CDR3 sequence (DNA): TGTGCCAGCAGCCAGGGGACTAGCGGGGGGGCTGCAGATACGCAGTATTTT. Protein sequence: CASSQGTSGGAADTQYF.

The CDR3 reads CASSQEVQGNEKLFF. In DNA form, the CDR3 reads TGTGCCAGCAGCCAAGAAGTACAGGGGAATGAAAAACTGTTTTTT. The chain employs TRBV4-2 and TRBJ1-4, with 7 bases matching TRBD1. V was clipped by 0 bases and J by 5 bases; unmatched bases: 3. The CDR3 totals 15 residues. The germline CDR1 and CDR2 sequences are LGHNA and YNFKEQ.